The clone carrying this T cell receptor beta chain was seen a handful of times. For the second PCR, which ran for about 6 to 11 cycles, a sample-barcoded 5' primer and a J-beta primer mix were used. Researchers report that each sample yielded at least 3 million CDR3-containing paired-end reads. TCRdb redid the calling of the 5' RACE reads with MiXCR, one entry per CDR3 protein. The sample lists hundreds of thousands of distinct CDR3 sequences; roughly 25% were seen once. This sample was taken from a study of blood T cells in healthy people across ages. Looked up from germline, CDR1 is PRHDT and CDR2 is FYEKMQ (reference sequence). V was cut by 1 base and J by 3 bases, with 7 bases left in between. This CDR3 contains 13 residues. These data were also filed under a second study, of T cells of mothers and their children.

This chain joins TRBV13 and TRBJ2-7; D gene unclear. The source material was blood. This receptor was taken from a boy younger than 18 in good health. The CDR3 DNA sequence: TGTGCCAGCAGCTTAGCTGAATACTACGAGCAGTACTTC. It is translated as CASSLAEYYEQYF.